Below, 32 T cell receptor beta chains from the same sample are listed, as sequenced in a study of T-cell reconstitution after alpha-beta-depleted transplantation in children. Molecular barcoding with unique molecular identifiers was used for the TCRbeta library. TCRdb reprocessed the PCR reads with MiXCR, giving one entry per CDR3 protein. The repertoire has hundreds of thousands of distinct CDR3 sequences, about an eighth of them found once; the top ten carry 0.79%. The sample was PBMCs, taken before TCRalphabeta/CD19-depleted stem cell transplant. These receptors all stem from a girl aged 2 to 10 with congenital amegakaryocytic thrombocytopenia, due to receive a stem cell transplant.

CDR3 sequence: CASSLRERGRDTGELFF. DNA for the CDR3: TGTGCCAGCAGCCTAAGAGAACGGGGAAGGGACACCGGGGAGCTGTTTTTT. The chain links TRBV3-1 to TRBJ2-2, with D possibly matching TRBD2 (5 bases). The V gene's germline CDR1 is LGHDT and CDR2 YNNKEL (reference sequence). This CDR3 has 17 residues. The V end lost 4 bases, the J end lost 3 bases, and 18 bases lay between the germline ends.

This clonotype has at least ten counts. The V gene is TRBV5-1, the J gene TRBJ2-3; D remains ambiguous. The germline V gene encodes CDR1 SGHRS and CDR2 YFSETQ. The CDR3 extends over 13 amino acids. The germline V and J ends were trimmed by 7 bases and 1 base, with 10 bases remaining between them. The CDR3 nucleotides read TGCGCCAGCTGCTCTGTGGGCACAGATACGCAGTATTTT. This encodes CASCSVGTDTQYF.

The chain uses TRBV7-3 and TRBJ2-1, with TRBD1 identical over 11 bases. This CDR3 spans 15 amino acids. Unmatched junction bases numbered 7, after V lost 5 bases and J lost 7 bases. CDR1 and CDR2 (germline): SGHTA, FQGTGA. DNA for the CDR3: TGTGCCAGCAGCCTCCGGGACAGGGGGGAGAATGAGCAGTTCTTC. This sequence encodes CASSLRDRGENEQFF. Drawing the rest from reference TRBV7-3 and TRBJ2-1, the complete variable domain is GAGVSQTPSNKVTEKGKYVELRCDPISGHTALYWYRQSLGQGPEFLIYFQGTGAADDSGLPNDRFFAVRPEGSVSTLKIQRTERGDSAVYLCASSLRDRGENEQFFGPGTRLTVL.

The CDR3, as DNA: TGTGCCAGCAGCTCTCGGGGTCCCGGGGTGAGCTCCTACAATGAGCAGTTCTTC. Its translation: CASSSRGPGVSSYNEQFF. V gene TRBV7-6 combines with J gene TRBJ2-1, with D perhaps matching TRBD2 (5 bases). The CDR3 is 18 amino acids. CDR1 is SGHVS and CDR2 is FNYEAQ in the germline V gene. V was trimmed by 4 bases and J by 0 bases, leaving 19 bases between them.

This clonotype was seen ten or more times. This chain uses TRBV20-1 with TRBJ2-3, with TRBD2 matching 8 bases. The CDR3 length is 17 residues. The V gene's germline CDR1 is DFQATT and CDR2 SNEGSKA (reference sequence). V was pared by 2 bases and J by 6 bases, with 16 bases of the junction left unmatched. The CDR3: CSARPDLGGVWADTQYF. DNA for the CDR3: TGCAGTGCTAGACCCGACCTCGGGGGGGTGTGGGCCGATACGCAGTATTTT.

The chain joins TRBV6-1 to TRBJ1-2; tentatively, D is TRBD1 (6 bases). The germline CDR1 and CDR2 sequences are MNHNS and SASEGT. The CDR3 is 16 amino acids. The V end lost 6 bases, the J end lost 4 bases, and 21 bases lay between the germline ends. For the CDR3, the DNA is TGTGCCAGCAGAAACCCCTGGACGGGGGCCGGCTATGGCTACACCTTC. Translating gives CASRNPWTGAGYGYTF.

The V and J genes are TRBV29-1 and TRBJ2-7; 10 bases are a match to TRBD2. Per the germline V gene, CDR1 is SQVTM and CDR2 is ANQGSEA. The CDR3 consists of 13 residues. V lost 4 bases, J lost 4 bases, and 4 bases stayed unmatched. The CDR3: CSVGPAGGYEQYF. CDR3 coding DNA: TGCAGCGTTGGGCCAGCGGGAGGGTACGAGCAGTACTTC.

V and J are TRBV5-1 and TRBJ1-1; D is possibly TRBD1 (5 bases). Trimming took 4 bases from V and 1 from J, leaving 11 bases between them. CDR3 length equals 14 residues. In germline, CDR1 is SGHRS, CDR2 YFSETQ. The CDR3 sequence is CASSPPTENTEAFF. CDR3 coding DNA: TGCGCCAGCAGCCCTCCGACAGAGAACACTGAAGCTTTCTTT.

This clonotype was detected ten times or more. In DNA form, the CDR3 reads TGTGCCAGCAGCTTACTCCAGGCCAACACCGGGGAGCTGTTTTTT. Translation gives CASSLLQANTGELFF. The gene calls are TRBV7-6 and TRBJ2-2; no definite D call. V was trimmed by 2 bases and J by 2 bases, leaving 9 bases between them. Germline CDR1 is SGHVS and CDR2 is FNYEAQ. The CDR3 totals 15 residues.

Ten or more counts support this clonotype. The rearrangement joins TRBV15 to TRBJ1-3; D possibly corresponds to TRBD1 (5 bases). The CDR3 loop spans 15 amino acids. Trimming removed 0 bases at V and 7 bases at J, with 13 bases between. In germline, CDR1 is LNHNV, CDR2 YYDKDF (reference sequence). The CDR3 loop is CATSRDPGRQNTIYF. Written as DNA, the CDR3 is TGTGCCACCAGCAGAGATCCAGGGAGACAGAACACCATATATTTT.

This sequence joins TRBV29-1 and TRBJ2-3, with TRBD2 identical over 7 bases. Germline trimming cut 0 bases from V and 4 bases from J; bases unmatched to any gene: 10. The CDR3 runs to 16 residues. CDR1 is SQVTM, CDR2 ANQGSEA, per germline. As DNA, the CDR3 is TGCAGCGTTGAAGATCACGGCGGGAGATTGTCAGATACGCAGTATTTT. Translating it yields CSVEDHGGRLSDTQYF.

The chain links TRBV7-9 to TRBJ2-2, with TRBD1 matching 7 bases. V was pared by 8 bases and J by 5 bases, with 8 bases of the junction left unmatched. The CDR3 has 14 residues. Germline V CDR1 and CDR2: SEHNR, FQNEAQ (reference sequence). CDR3 residues: CASRLTGQTGELFF. The CDR3 DNA is TGTGCCAGCCGGCTGACAGGGCAGACCGGGGAGCTGTTTTTT.

This sequence joins TRBV12-3 or TRBV12-4 and TRBJ2-7, with D possibly being TRBD1 (7 bases). Trimming took off 3 bases at V and 5 bases at J, with 14 bases between the two ends. The CDR3 extends over 14 amino acids. CDR3 nucleotide sequence: TGTGCCAGCAGTTTTGAGGGCAGGGGGGACGAGCAGTACTTC. The encoded protein is CASSFEGRGDEQYF.

This clonotype was counted ten times or more. The chain recombines TRBV7-9 with TRBJ1-1; 11 bases fit TRBD1. The CDR3 loop spans 15 amino acids. The J segment lost 3 bases and the V segment lost 5 bases, leaving 5 bases of the junction unmatched. CDR1 and CDR2 (germline): SEHNR, FQNEAQ (reference sequence). CDR3 residues: CASSPGQGVYTEAFF. The CDR3 DNA reads TGTGCCAGCAGCCCGGGACAGGGGGTGTACACTGAAGCTTTCTTT.

This clonotype has ten or more counts. J is TRBJ2-3 and V is TRBV20-1, with no clear D. Trimming removed 3 bases at V and 1 base at J, with 8 bases between. Germline CDR1 DFQATT, CDR2 SNEGSKA (reference sequence). This CDR3 comprises 13 residues. CDR3 protein: CSASRKRTDTQYF. The CDR3 DNA is TGCAGTGCTAGTCGGAAACGCACAGATACGCAGTATTTT.

In its sample, this clonotype was seen a few times. CDR3 sequence (DNA): TGTGCCAGTAACCTTTTGGGGGAAGGTCAGCCCCAGCATTTT. Translated: CASNLLGEGQPQHF. The gene calls are TRBV19 and TRBJ1-5, with D possibly matching TRBD1 (5 bases). The CDR3 covers 14 residues. The germline V and J ends were trimmed by 7 bases and 6 bases, with 16 bases remaining between them. Germline assignment: CDR1 LNHDA and CDR2 SQIVND (reference sequence).

In its sample, this clonotype was seen many times. V gene TRBV20-1 combines with J gene TRBJ2-3, with 8 positions matching TRBD2. Germline assignment: CDR1 DFQATT and CDR2 SNEGSKA (reference sequence). Trimming cost V 2 bases and J 4 bases; bases outside gene matches: 8. CDR3 length equals 15 residues. The CDR3 DNA is TGCAGTGCTAGATTAGGAGCGGGAGCTTCAGATACGCAGTATTTT. Protein: CSARLGAGASDTQYF.

This clonotype was observed at least ten times. This chain joins TRBV20-1 and TRBJ1-1, with a tentative D call TRBD1 (6 bases). Deletions cut 7 bases from V and 3 bases from J, with 21 bases between. The CDR3 runs to 15 residues. The V gene's germline CDR1 is DFQATT and CDR2 SNEGSKA (reference sequence). CDR3 sequence: CSVIRPGQRDTEAFF. The DNA of the CDR3 is TGCAGTGTTATACGACCCGGACAGAGGGACACTGAAGCTTTCTTT.

This clonotype was picked up many times. This chain joins TRBV11-2 and TRBJ2-1; no firm D call. CDR3 length equals 12 residues. Per germline, CDR1 SGHAT and CDR2 FQNNGV. Between the trimmed V and J ends, which lost 1 base and 15 bases, there was a span of 13 bases. The CDR3 nucleotides read TGTGCCAGCAGCTTAGGGCGGCAGCATCGGTTCTTC. It yields the protein CASSLGRQHRFF.

This clonotype came up a few times. The chain links TRBV12-3 or TRBV12-4 to TRBJ2-1, with 13 bases identical to TRBD2. This CDR3 has 16 amino acids. V lost 5 bases, J lost 8 bases, and 9 bases stayed unmatched. CDR3 sequence (DNA): TGTGCCAGCAGTCTCTGGACTAGCGGGAGACCGGATGAGCAGTTCTTC. It is translated as CASSLWTSGRPDEQFF.

In this sample, this clonotype turned up many times. The chain couples TRBV20-1 to TRBJ2-5; D is unresolved. Germline loops: CDR1 DFQATT, CDR2 SNEGSKA (reference sequence). V lost 2 bases to trimming and J lost 5 bases, with 12 bases between them. CDR3 length equals 13 residues. In DNA form, the CDR3 reads TGCAGTGCTAGACAAAGAGGCCGGGAGACCCAGTACTTC. This codes for CSARQRGRETQYF.

The chain carries TRBV5-1 and TRBJ2-3; 10 bases fit TRBD2. Germline CDR1 reads SGHRS; CDR2 reads YFSETQ. This CDR3 contains 22 residues. With 4 bases clipped from V and 5 bases from J, the junction kept 28 bases outside the gene matches. The CDR3 region has the DNA TGCGCCAGCAGCATCCCGGGACATGGGGCATCGAACGGCCTAGCGGGAGTAGATACGCAGTATTTT. Residues: CASSIPGHGASNGLAGVDTQYF.

This clonotype has more than one count but fewer than ten. The chain has TRBV6-5 and TRBJ2-7; the D gene could be TRBD1 or TRBD2 (5 bases each). Trimming took 2 bases from V and 5 from J, leaving 13 bases between them. The CDR3 is 14 residues long. Germline V gene data show CDR1 as MNHEY and CDR2 as SVGAGI. As DNA, the CDR3 is TGTGCCAGCAGTTACGGACACGGAGGCGACGAGCAGTACTTC. Encoded protein: CASSYGHGGDEQYF.

The chain combines TRBV7-6 with TRBJ2-3; D is perhaps TRBD2 (5 bases). Trimming cost V 1 base and J 6 bases, with 14 bases left between them. The CDR3 contains 15 residues. Germline assignment: CDR1 SGHVS and CDR2 FNYEAQ. The CDR3 coding sequence is TGTGCCAGCAGCTTAGACGGGATAGGTTCGGATACGCAGTATTTT. The encoded protein is CASSLDGIGSDTQYF.

The chain couples TRBV3-1 to TRBJ2-2, with 14 nucleotides matching TRBD2. V was pared by 0 bases and J by 7 bases, with 19 bases of the junction left unmatched. Germline V gene sequence: CDR1 LGHDT, CDR2 YNNKEL (reference sequence). This CDR3 is built from 22 residues. CDR3 in DNA: TGTGCCAGCAGCCAAGAGCACCCCGGACTAGCGGGAGGCGTCCGAAGTGTCGGGGAGCTGTTTTTT. It encodes CASSQEHPGLAGGVRSVGELFF.

This clonotype was picked up many times. This chain joins TRBV5-1 and TRBJ2-7; D is unresolved. CDR1 is SGHRS, CDR2 YFSETQ, per germline. V gave up 7 bases and J gave up 0 bases, with 14 bases separating them. The CDR3 runs to 14 residues. The CDR3 nucleotides read TGCGCCAGCTCCAGGCAAGTAAACTCCTACGAGCAGTACTTC. It translates to CASSRQVNSYEQYF.

This sequence joins TRBV10-1 and TRBJ2-2; 7 bases fit TRBD1. The CDR3 has 13 residues. Per germline, CDR1 WNHNN and CDR2 SYGVQD (reference sequence). V lost 6 bases, J lost 6 bases, and 4 bases stayed unmatched. The CDR3 nucleotides read TGCGCCAGCAGACCTGACAGGGCCGGGGAGCTGTTTTTT. Protein product: CASRPDRAGELFF.

In its sample, this clonotype was seen many times. The V gene is TRBV5-1, the J gene TRBJ1-3; D is undetermined. V was shortened by 0 bases and J by 0 bases, with 4 bases between the two germline ends. The CDR3 is 14 residues long. Germline assignment: CDR1 SGHRS and CDR2 YFSETQ. The CDR3, as DNA: TGCGCCAGCAGCTTGGAAGACTCTGGAAACACCATATATTTT. It encodes CASSLEDSGNTIYF.

This clonotype was counted many times. The V call is TRBV5-1, the J call TRBJ2-1; perhaps TRBD1 as D (5 bases). Trimming removed 0 bases at V and 5 bases at J, with 15 bases between. CDR3 size: 16 residues. Germline V gene data show CDR1 as SGHRS and CDR2 as YFSETQ. The CDR3 spells CASSLATGPRDNEQFF. The CDR3 DNA sequence: TGCGCCAGCAGCTTGGCCACTGGACCCAGGGACAATGAGCAGTTCTTC.

In this sample, this clonotype turned up a few times. The chain is built from TRBV12-3 or TRBV12-4 and TRBJ2-5, with D possibly matching TRBD2 (5 bases). With 7 bases removed from V and 7 bases from J, the gap between germline ends came to 16 bases. This CDR3 is 13 amino acids long. CDR3 bases: TGTGCCAGCAAGGTCGGAGGTTATGGGACCCAGTACTTC. Its translation: CASKVGGYGTQYF.

Ten or more counts support this clonotype. This chain uses TRBV5-1 with TRBJ1-1; tentatively, D is TRBD1 (6 bases). The CDR3 extends over 15 amino acids. Looked up from germline, CDR1 is SGHRS and CDR2 is YFSETQ. Trimming stripped 3 bases from V and 3 bases from J, with 15 bases between. As DNA, the CDR3 is TGCGCCAGCAGCTCGCGAAGGGGGAGGGACACTGAAGCTTTCTTT. Translated: CASSSRRGRDTEAFF. Full variable domain (remainder filled in from reference TRBV5-1 and TRBJ1-1): KAGVTQTPRYLIKTRGQQVTLSCSPISGHRSVSWYQQTPGQGLQFLFEYFSETQRNKGNFPGRFSGRQFSNSRSEMNVSTLELGDSALYLCASSSRRGRDTEAFFGQGTRLTVV.

The rearrangement uses TRBV7-2 and TRBJ2-3; 10 nucleotides agree with TRBD2. With V trimmed by 4 bases and J by 1 base, 5 bases remained unmatched. The V gene's germline CDR1 is SGHTA and CDR2 FQGNSA. The CDR3 totals 16 residues. CDR3 region: CASSYPGTSGTDTQYF. The CDR3 DNA sequence: TGTGCCAGCAGCTATCCCGGGACTAGCGGCACAGATACGCAGTATTTT.